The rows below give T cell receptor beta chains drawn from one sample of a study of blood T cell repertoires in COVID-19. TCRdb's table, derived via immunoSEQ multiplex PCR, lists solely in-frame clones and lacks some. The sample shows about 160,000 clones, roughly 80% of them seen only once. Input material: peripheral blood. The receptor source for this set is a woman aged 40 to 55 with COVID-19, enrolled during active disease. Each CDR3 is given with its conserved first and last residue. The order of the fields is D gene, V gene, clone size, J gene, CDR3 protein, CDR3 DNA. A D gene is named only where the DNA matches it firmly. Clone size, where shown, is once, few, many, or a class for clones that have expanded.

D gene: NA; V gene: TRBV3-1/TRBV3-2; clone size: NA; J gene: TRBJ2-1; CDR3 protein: CASSQESVEQFF; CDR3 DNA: TGTGCCAGCAGCCAAGAGAGCGTTGAGCAGTTCTTC
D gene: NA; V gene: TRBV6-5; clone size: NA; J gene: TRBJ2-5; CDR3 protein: CASSYRGEQETQYF; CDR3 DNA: TGTGCCAGCAGTTACAGAGGAGAGCAAGAGACCCAGTACTTC
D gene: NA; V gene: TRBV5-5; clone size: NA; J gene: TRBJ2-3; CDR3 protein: CASSLVGSLVDTQYF; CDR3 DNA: TGTGCCAGCAGCTTGGTTGGGAGCCTGGTAGATACGCAGTATTTT
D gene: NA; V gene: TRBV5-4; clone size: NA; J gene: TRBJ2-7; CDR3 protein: CASSLAQGGEQYF; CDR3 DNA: TGTGCCAGCAGCTTGGCTCAGGGGGGCGAGCAGTACTTC
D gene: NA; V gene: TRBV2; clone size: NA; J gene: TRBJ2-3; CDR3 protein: CASRRDSLDTQYF; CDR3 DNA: TGTGCCAGCAGACGCGACAGTTTGGATACGCAGTATTTT
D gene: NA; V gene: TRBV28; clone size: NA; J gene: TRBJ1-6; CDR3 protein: CASELSSYNSPLHF; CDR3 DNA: TGTGCCAGCGAGCTTAGCTCCTATAATTCACCCCTCCACTTT
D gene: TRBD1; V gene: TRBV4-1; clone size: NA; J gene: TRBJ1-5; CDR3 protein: CASSQFHRGEEQPQHF; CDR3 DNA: TGCGCCAGCAGCCAATTCCACAGGGGAGAAGAACAGCCCCAGCATTTT
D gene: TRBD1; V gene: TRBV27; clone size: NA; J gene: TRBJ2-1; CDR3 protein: CASSFDPQGVVEQFF; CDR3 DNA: TGTGCCAGCAGTTTCGACCCACAGGGGGTTGTTGAGCAGTTCTTC
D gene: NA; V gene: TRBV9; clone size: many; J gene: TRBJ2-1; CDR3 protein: CASSVGGRSEQFF; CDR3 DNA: TGTGCCAGCAGCGTAGGAGGTCGAAGTGAGCAGTTCTTC
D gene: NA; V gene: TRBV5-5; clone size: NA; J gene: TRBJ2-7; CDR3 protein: CASSLDRHEQYF; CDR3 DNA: TGTGCCAGCAGCTTGGACAGGCACGAGCAGTACTTC
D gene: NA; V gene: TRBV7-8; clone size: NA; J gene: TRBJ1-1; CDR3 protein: CASSLSTWGRREEAFF; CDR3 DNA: TGTGCCAGCAGCTTAAGTACGTGGGGCAGGAGAGAAGAAGCTTTCTTT
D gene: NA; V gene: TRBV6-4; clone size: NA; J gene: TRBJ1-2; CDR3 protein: CASRGNYGYTF; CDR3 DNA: TGTGCCAGCCGGGGAAATTATGGCTACACCTTC
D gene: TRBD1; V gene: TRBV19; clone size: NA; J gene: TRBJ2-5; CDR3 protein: CASSLGQGFSGQETQYF; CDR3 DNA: TGTGCCAGTAGTCTGGGACAGGGGTTTTCGGGTCAAGAGACCCAGTACTTC
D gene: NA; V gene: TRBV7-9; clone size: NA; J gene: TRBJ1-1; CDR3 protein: CASSTDGGGYTEAFF; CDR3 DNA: TGTGCCAGCAGCACAGATGGCGGGGGGTACACTGAAGCTTTCTTT
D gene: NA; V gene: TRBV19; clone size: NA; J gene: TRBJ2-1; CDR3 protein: CASSIGAGNGEQFF; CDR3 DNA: TGTGCCAGTAGTATAGGGGCGGGGAATGGTGAGCAGTTCTTC
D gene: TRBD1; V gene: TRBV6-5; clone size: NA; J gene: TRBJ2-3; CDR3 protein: CASSRQGDTQYF; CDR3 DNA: TGTGCCAGCAGCCGACAGGGGGATACGCAGTATTTT
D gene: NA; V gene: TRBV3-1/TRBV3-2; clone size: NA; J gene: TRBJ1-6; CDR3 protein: CASSQGAGNSPLHF; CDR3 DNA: TGTGCCAGCAGCCAAGGTGCGGGAAATTCACCCCTCCACTTT
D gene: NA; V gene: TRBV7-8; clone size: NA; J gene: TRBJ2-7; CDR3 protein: CASSLQGYEQYF; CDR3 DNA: TGTGCCAGCAGCCTACAGGGCTACGAGCAGTACTTC